This T cell receptor (beta chain) stems from a study of blood T cell repertoires in COVID-19. Study as a whole: Before being deemed recovered, Cohort 3 donors had two negative PCRs, clearance, or symptom resolution.

The data were produced by immunoSEQ multiplex PCR, yet TCRdb's version contains in-frame clones alone and is incomplete. The sample includes roughly 200,000 clones, approximately 87% seen only once; the top ten take approximately 2.8%. Ten or more counts support this clone. What was sequenced was PBMCs or T cells enriched from blood (not recorded which). The clonotype originates from a woman aged 45-60 years in a cohort exposed to, infected with or recovered from COVID-19 (not recorded which).

The CDR3 DNA reads TGTGCCAGCAGCACTAGGACAGGGTCGGAGACCCAGTACTTC. This sequence encodes CASSTRTGSETQYF. The chain employs TRBV7-8 and TRBJ2-5; 8 bases align to TRBD1. Germline trimming cut 5 bases from V and 5 bases from J; bases unmatched to any gene: 7. Germline assignment: CDR1 SGHVS and CDR2 FQNEAQ. The CDR3 loop spans 14 amino acids.